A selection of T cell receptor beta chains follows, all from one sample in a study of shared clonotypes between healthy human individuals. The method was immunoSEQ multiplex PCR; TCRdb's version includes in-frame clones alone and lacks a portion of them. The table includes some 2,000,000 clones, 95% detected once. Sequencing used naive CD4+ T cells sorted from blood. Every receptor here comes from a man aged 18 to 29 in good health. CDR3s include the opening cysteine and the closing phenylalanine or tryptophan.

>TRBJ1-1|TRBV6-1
CASHRGNTEAFF
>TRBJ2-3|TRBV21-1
CAMTPRSGRVTDTQYF
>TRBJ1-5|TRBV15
CATSRDLNQPQHF
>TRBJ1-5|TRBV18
CASSTTGVNQPQHF
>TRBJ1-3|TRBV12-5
CASGGSGNTIYF
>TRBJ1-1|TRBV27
CASPPKEAFF
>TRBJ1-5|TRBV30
CAWSVQGGEVAQHF
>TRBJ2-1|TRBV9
CASSPLPAGEQFF
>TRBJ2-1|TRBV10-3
CATGTGSPNEQFF
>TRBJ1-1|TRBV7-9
CASSLDITEAFF
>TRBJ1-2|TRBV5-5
CASSPGGSVNYGYTF
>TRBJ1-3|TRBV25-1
CASSERRGTGNSGNTIYF
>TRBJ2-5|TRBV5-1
CASSLGGLRQETQYF
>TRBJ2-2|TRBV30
CAYTGDTRTGELFF
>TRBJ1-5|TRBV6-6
CASSYPPGGGEQPQHF
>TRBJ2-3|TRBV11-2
CASSLGLAGITDTQYF
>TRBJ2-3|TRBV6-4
CASSSGGTTSTDTQYF
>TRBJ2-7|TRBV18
CASSQRQVNYEQYF
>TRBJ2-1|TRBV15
CATSGAGSSYNEQFF
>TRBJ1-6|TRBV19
CASGTDYNSPLHF
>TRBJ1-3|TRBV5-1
CASSLGELAGNTIYF
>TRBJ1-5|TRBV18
CASSPQTVGQPQHF
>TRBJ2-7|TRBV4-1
CASSRIGAGDTYEQYF
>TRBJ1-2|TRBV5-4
CASSPEGGAGYGYTF
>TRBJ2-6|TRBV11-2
CASSSDPKRGLSGANVLTF
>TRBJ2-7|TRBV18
CASSPPVGTPYEQYF
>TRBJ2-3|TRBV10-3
CAISEVSNTDTQYF
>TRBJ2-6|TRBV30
CAWTLSSGANVLTF
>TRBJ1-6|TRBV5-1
CASSLDTVSPLHF
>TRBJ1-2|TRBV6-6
CASSAGQGVAYTF
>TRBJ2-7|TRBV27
CASRGINEQYF
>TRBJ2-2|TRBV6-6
CASSFTGELFF
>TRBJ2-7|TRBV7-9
CASSLARDEQYF
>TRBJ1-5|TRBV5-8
CASSLDSNQPQHF
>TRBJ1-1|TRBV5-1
CASSLEGTANTEAFF
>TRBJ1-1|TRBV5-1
CASSNQGQGWEGAFF
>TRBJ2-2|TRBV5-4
CASSLGVSPGTGELFF
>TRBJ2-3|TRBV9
CASSAVTDTQYF